This TCR beta chain was recorded in a study of shared clonotypes between healthy human individuals. The V and J ends lost 0 bases and 2 bases respectively, with 14 bases between them. Germline V lookup: CDR1 SGHRS, CDR2 YFSETQ. This CDR3 has 16 amino acids. Comments on this clone: Antigen specificity is unknown.

Repertoires were generated with immunoSEQ multiplex PCR, while TCRdb's copy carries only in-frame clones and drops some. The sample contains 180,000 or so clones, roughly 93% of which appear only once. Study-wide results and caveats: Unshared clonotypes carried lower generation probabilities than those common to all four donors. There were few donors, and this limited the genetic and exposure-history diversity represented. Only blood samples were collected, and tissue repertoires likely differ.

The source is a woman in her thirties in good health. The J gene is TRBJ1-2, the V gene TRBV5-1; maybe TRBD1 (6 bases). The sample was naive CD4+ T cells sorted from blood. Subset: CD45RA+ positively selected. The CDR3 sequence: CASSLGPRTENYGYTF. The CDR3 nucleotides read TGCGCCAGCAGCTTGGGGCCGAGGACAGAGAACTATGGCTACACCTTC.